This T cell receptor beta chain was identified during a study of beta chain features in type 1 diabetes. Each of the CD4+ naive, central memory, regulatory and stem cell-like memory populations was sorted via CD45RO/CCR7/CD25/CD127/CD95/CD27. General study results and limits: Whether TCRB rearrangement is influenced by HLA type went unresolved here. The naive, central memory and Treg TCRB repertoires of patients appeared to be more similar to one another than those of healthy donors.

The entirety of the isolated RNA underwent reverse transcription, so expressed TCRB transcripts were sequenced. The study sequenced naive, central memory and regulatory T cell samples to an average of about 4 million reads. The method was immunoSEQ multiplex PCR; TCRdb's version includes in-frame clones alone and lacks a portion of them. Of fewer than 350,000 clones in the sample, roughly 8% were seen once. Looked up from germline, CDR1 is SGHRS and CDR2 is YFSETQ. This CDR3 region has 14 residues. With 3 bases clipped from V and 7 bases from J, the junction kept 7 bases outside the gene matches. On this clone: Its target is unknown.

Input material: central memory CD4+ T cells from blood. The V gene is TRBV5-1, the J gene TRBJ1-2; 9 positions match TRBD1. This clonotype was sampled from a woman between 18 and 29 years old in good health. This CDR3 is CASSSGTGLGGYTF. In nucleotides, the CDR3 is TGCGCCAGCAGCTCCGGGACAGGGTTAGGTGGCTACACCTTC.